Sequencing of this T cell receptor beta chain was carried out in a study of shared clonotypes between healthy human individuals. The wider study: CD4 naive cells filled three plates per donor, CD4 memory three, CD8 naive two and CD8 memory one.

Every contributor of samples was a Caucasian grown-up residing in Nashville, Tennessee. Study processing details: Filtering differed because ImmunoSEQ produced junction-only sequences that carried no quality scores. Some clones are missing from TCRdb's copy, which holds only in-frame ones; the method was immunoSEQ multiplex PCR. V and J calls and clone size are as listed in that table; D and trimming were resolved from the DNA. The sample holds approximately 640,000 clones, 72% seen once. The V segment lost 8 bases and the J segment 3 bases; nucleotides outside the gene matches: 6. The CDR3 totals 14 residues. Germline-derived CDR1 and CDR2 are MNHEY and SVGAGI.

The rearrangement links TRBV6-5 to TRBJ1-2, with TRBD1 matching 10 bases. Sequences were obtained from memory CD4+ T cells sorted from blood. Specified subset: CD45RA-negative fraction. The TCR was taken from a woman aged 25 to 39 in good health. The CDR3 bases are TGTGCCAGCTTGCCCGGGACAGGGGACTATGGCTACACCTTC. Its protein is CASLPGTGDYGYTF.